This is a list of T cell receptor beta chains from one sample in a study of cytomegalovirus exposure and HLA in healthy donors. Sequencing was performed with immunoSEQ multiplex PCR; in TCRdb, only in-frame clones are kept and a portion is missing. This repertoire shows about 150,000 clones, roughly 88% found once; its top ten account for approximately 1.3%. The sample taken for sequencing was PBMCs. The receptors come from a boy between 2 and 15 years old in good health and CMV-seronegative. CDR3s include the opening cysteine and the closing phenylalanine or tryptophan. A D gene is named only where the DNA matches it firmly. The listing skips clone size in some rows; elsewhere it reads once, few, many or a size class.

TRBV19	.	.	TRBJ1-2	15	CASSTTRTGNYGYTF	TGTGCCAGTAGTACCACAAGAACAGGGAACTATGGCTACACCTTC
TRBV5-6	.	.	TRBJ2-7	11	CASSFELAEDF	TGTGCCAGCAGCTTCGAACTAGCTGAGGACTTC
TRBV11-2	.	TRBD1	TRBJ2-3	15	CASSFTGGAADTQYF	TGTGCCAGCAGCTTTACAGGGGGCGCCGCAGATACGCAGTATTTT
TRBV30	.	.	TRBJ1-1	16	CAWSVGPTGVNTEAFF	TGTGCCTGGAGTGTAGGCCCGACAGGTGTGAACACTGAAGCTTTCTTT
TRBV9	few	TRBD2	TRBJ2-2	16	CASSVGVSGATGELFF	TGTGCCAGCAGCGTAGGGGTTAGCGGGGCAACCGGGGAGCTGTTTTTT
TRBV15	.	.	TRBJ2-7	15	CATSRDGEQGYEQYF	TGTGCCACCAGCAGAGATGGGGAACAGGGCTACGAGCAGTACTTC
TRBV5-6	once	TRBD2	TRBJ2-2	13	CASSWGGTGELFF	TGTGCCAGCAGCTGGGGGGGGACCGGGGAGCTGTTTTTT
TRBV29-1	.	.	TRBJ1-1	11	CSVEGATGAFF	TGCAGCGTTGAAGGTGCCACTGGAGCTTTCTTT
TRBV29-1	.	TRBD1	TRBJ1-5	14	CSVGGTGVNQPQHF	TGCAGCGTTGGGGGGACAGGGGTGAATCAGCCCCAGCATTTT
TRBV6-4	.	TRBD2	TRBJ2-1	15	CASTLTSGSLNEQFF	TGTGCCAGCACCCTGACTAGCGGGAGTCTCAATGAGCAGTTCTTC
TRBV18	.	TRBD1	TRBJ2-5	15	CASSFRQGAPGTQYF	TGTGCCAGCTCATTCCGACAGGGGGCCCCCGGGACCCAGTACTTC
TRBV6-5	.	TRBD1	TRBJ1-1	14	CASSYRQGGTEAFF	TGTGCCAGCAGTTATCGACAGGGAGGCACTGAAGCTTTCTTT
TRBV7-2	.	.	TRBJ2-5	14	CASSRGLYQETQYF	TGTGCCAGCAGCCGGGGACTGTACCAAGAGACCCAGTACTTC
TRBV2	.	.	TRBJ2-5	13	CASSGMPRETQYF	TGTGCCAGCAGTGGTATGCCTAGGGAGACCCAGTACTTC
TRBV5-4	.	TRBD2	TRBJ2-2	16	CASSPEGLARTGELFF	TGTGCCAGCAGCCCCGAGGGACTAGCGCGCACCGGGGAGCTGTTTTTT
TRBV25-1	.	TRBD1	TRBJ1-2	14	CASSPGTVNYGYTF	TGTGCCAGCTCTCCCGGGACAGTTAACTATGGCTACACCTTC
TRBV7-9	few	TRBD2	TRBJ2-3	17	CASSRTGTSGRTDTQYF	TGTGCCAGCAGCCGGACCGGGACTAGCGGGAGAACAGATACGCAGTATTTT
TRBV5-5	.	TRBD2	TRBJ2-2	17	CASSTPLAGVRTGELFF	TGTGCCAGCAGCACGCCACTAGCGGGAGTTCGTACCGGGGAGCTGTTTTTT
TRBV5-4	once	TRBD2	TRBJ2-1	17	CASSLEGLAGGSNEQFF	TGTGCCAGCAGCTTGGAGGGACTAGCGGGGGGGAGCAATGAGCAGTTCTTC
TRBV7-8	.	.	TRBJ2-1	15	CASSPAARLYNEQFF	TGTGCCAGCAGCCCCGCGGCCCGACTGTACAATGAGCAGTTCTTC
TRBV4-2	.	TRBD2	TRBJ2-3	15	CASSPERGGTDTQYF	TGTGCCAGCAGCCCCGAGCGGGGGGGCACAGATACGCAGTATTTT
TRBV2	.	.	TRBJ2-7	16	CASSEVHGGEDYEQYF	TGTGCCAGCAGTGAAGTTCACGGGGGAGAGGACTACGAGCAGTACTTC
TRBV2	once	.	TRBJ1-4	16	CASSGGGGSGIGKLFF	TGTGCCAGCAGTGGCGGGGGGGGCAGCGGGATAGGAAAACTGTTTTTT
TRBV6-5	.	TRBD1	TRBJ1-1	16	CASSYRSTGVMTEAFF	TGTGCCAGCAGTTACCGCTCGACAGGGGTAATGACTGAAGCTTTCTTT
TRBV4-3	.	TRBD1	TRBJ2-1	21	CASSHDYRDRSIYTSYNEQFF	TGCGCCAGCAGCCACGACTACCGGGACAGATCCATTTATACCTCCTACAATGAGCAGTTCTTC
TRBV18	.	TRBD1	TRBJ2-4	17	CASSPPDRGRAKNIQYF	TGTGCCAGCTCACCACCCGACAGGGGAAGAGCGAAAAACATTCAGTACTTC
TRBV30	.	.	TRBJ1-1	15	CAWSVQGHRYTEAFF	TGTGCCTGGAGTGTGCAGGGACATAGATACACTGAAGCTTTCTTT
TRBV7-8	.	.	TRBJ1-1	14	CASSHADKNTEAFF	TGTGCCAGCAGCCATGCCGACAAGAACACTGAAGCTTTCTTT
TRBV7-2	.	TRBD2	TRBJ2-1	12	CASSPGGREQFF	TGTGCCAGCAGCCCGGGGGGGAGGGAGCAGTTCTTC
TRBV10-2	.	.	TRBJ2-2	14	CAVTGTQNTGELFF	TGCGCCGTTACCGGGACTCAGAACACCGGGGAGCTGTTTTTT
TRBV2	.	.	TRBJ1-4	14	CASSRDVGGEKLFF	TGTGCCAGCAGCCGGGATGTGGGAGGTGAAAAACTGTTTTTT
TRBV2	.	.	TRBJ2-3	16	CASSDPFSASTDTQYF	TGTGCCAGCAGTGATCCCTTTAGCGCGAGCACAGATACGCAGTATTTT
TRBV5-1	.	.	TRBJ1-1	15	CASSSSGPGNTEAFF	TGCGCCAGCAGCTCCTCCGGCCCGGGGAACACTGAAGCTTTCTTT
TRBV7-2	.	.	TRBJ1-2	15	CASSLDVLTNYGYTF	TGTGCCAGCAGCTTAGATGTCCTAACTAACTATGGCTACACCTTC
TRBV30	.	TRBD1	TRBJ1-2	12	CAWSDGQVGYTF	TGTGCCTGGAGCGACGGACAGGTTGGCTACACCTTC
TRBV19	.	.	TRBJ1-2	13	CASSIGGHYGYTF	TGTGCCAGTAGTATTGGGGGCCACTATGGCTACACCTTC
TRBV5-6	once	.	TRBJ2-6	16	CASSLKGDSGANVLTF	TGTGCCAGCAGCTTGAAGGGAGACTCTGGGGCCAACGTCCTGACTTTC
TRBV9	.	TRBD1	TRBJ1-2	14	CASSVRPEQGAQTF	TGTGCCAGCAGCGTACGGCCCGAACAGGGGGCTCAGACCTTC
TRBV19	.	TRBD1	TRBJ1-5	16	CASSALGQGPNQPQHF	TGTGCCAGTAGTGCCTTAGGACAGGGCCCCAATCAGCCCCAGCATTTT
TRBV29-1	.	TRBD2	TRBJ2-3	15	CSVDPSGGFTDTQYF	TGCAGCGTTGACCCTAGCGGGGGTTTCACAGATACGCAGTATTTT